These T cell receptor beta chains were read from a single sample in a study of post-analysis software for immune sequencing data. One entry per CDR3 protein results from TCRdb running MiXCR on the PCR reads. The table shows more than 350,000 distinct CDR3 sequences, with more than 30% occurring only once. The sequenced material came from blood. These receptor sequences come from a girl aged 2-9 years with multiple sclerosis. CDR3s include the opening cysteine and the closing phenylalanine or tryptophan. The order of the fields is V gene, D gene, clone size, J gene, CDR3 protein, CDR3 DNA. A D gene is named only where the DNA matches it firmly. Not every row has a clone size; where given, it reads once, few, many or a size class.

TRBV12-3/TRBV12-4	.	many	TRBJ2-7	CASSSQGYEQYF	TGTGCCAGCAGTTCGCAGGGTTACGAGCAGTACTTC
TRBV20-1	TRBD1	few	TRBJ2-4	CSAAPGTGLDEQYF	TGCAGCGCTGCGCCCGGGACAGGGCTTGATGAGCAGTACTTC
TRBV4-1	TRBD1	.	TRBJ1-4	CASSLTYVQGAGEKLFF	TGCGCCAGCAGCCTCACCTACGTACAGGGGGCTGGTGAAAAACTGTTTTTT
TRBV7-2	.	.	TRBJ1-5	CASSQYRGANQPQHF	TGTGCCAGCAGCCAGTATAGGGGGGCCAATCAGCCCCAGCATTTT
TRBV6-4	.	few	TRBJ1-2	CASSEGGEPKGYGYTF	TGTGCCAGCAGTGAAGGTGGGGAGCCGAAGGGCTATGGCTACACCTTC
TRBV4-3	TRBD2	.	TRBJ2-1	CASSQREWNEQFF	TGCGCCAGCAGCCAGCGGGAGTGGAATGAGCAGTTCTTC
TRBV20-1	TRBD1	.	TRBJ1-1	CSARTGARKTEAFF	TGCAGTGCTCGGACAGGGGCTCGAAAAACTGAAGCTTTCTTT
TRBV9	.	.	TRBJ2-7	CASSASGYNYEQYF	TGTGCCAGCAGCGCCTCAGGGTACAACTACGAGCAGTACTTC
TRBV20-1	TRBD2	.	TRBJ2-1	CSASDPGLASNEQFF	TGCAGTGCTAGCGACCCGGGACTAGCGTCCAATGAGCAGTTCTTC
TRBV5-1	TRBD2	.	TRBJ2-1	CASSLTGGTPNEQFF	TGCGCCAGCAGCTTGACGGGGGGGACTCCCAATGAGCAGTTCTTC